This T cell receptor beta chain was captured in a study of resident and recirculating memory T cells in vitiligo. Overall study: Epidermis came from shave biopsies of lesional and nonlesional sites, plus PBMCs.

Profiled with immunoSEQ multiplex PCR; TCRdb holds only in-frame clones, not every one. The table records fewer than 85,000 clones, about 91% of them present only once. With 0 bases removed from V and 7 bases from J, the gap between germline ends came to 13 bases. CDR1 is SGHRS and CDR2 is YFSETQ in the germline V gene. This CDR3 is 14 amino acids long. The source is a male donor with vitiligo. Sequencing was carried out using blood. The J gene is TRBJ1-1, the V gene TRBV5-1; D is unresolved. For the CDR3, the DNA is TGCGCCAGCAGCTTGGATCCGGGGAACCGTGAAGCTTTCTTT. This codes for CASSLDPGNREAFF.